This is a list of T cell receptor beta chains from one sample in a study of OX40 agonist ivuxolimab in advanced cancers. Clones were read by immunoSEQ multiplex PCR, and TCRdb kept only the in-frame ones, dropping some. The table shows roughly 56,000 clones, with around four fifths occurring only once. The starting material was CD4+ or CD8+ T cells sorted from blood, obtained in a trial of the OX40 agonist ivuxolimab. Receptor source: an adult with an advanced solid tumor such as melanoma, head and neck, liver or kidney cancer. Each CDR3 is given with its conserved first and last residue. D genes are given only for firm matches. For some rows the clone size is stated as once, few or many, or as a class when expanded; others skip it.

d_gene,abundance,j_gene,v_gene,CDR3nt,CDR3aa
NA,NA,TRBJ1-2,TRBV28,TGTGCCAGCAGTTTGAAGGGTAAAGGCTACACCTTC,CASSLKGKGYTF
TRBD1,once,TRBJ2-5,TRBV30,TGTGCCTGGAGTGGGACAGGGGGCCTTGAGACCCAGTACTTC,CAWSGTGGLETQYF
TRBD1,NA,TRBJ1-1,TRBV19,TGTGCCAGCCATAACAGGGGTACAAACACTGAAGCTTTCTTT,CASHNRGTNTEAFF
NA,NA,TRBJ2-7,TRBV21-1,TGTGCCAGCAGCATTAATCCGGGGGGGACCTACGAGCAGTACTTC,CASSINPGGTYEQYF
NA,NA,TRBJ1-1,TRBV28,TGTGCCAGCAGCTCGGTGGGAGGAGCTTTCTTT,CASSSVGGAFF
NA,once,TRBJ1-5,TRBV7-3,TGTGCCAGCAGCCCCGGGGGGGTCACGGCCAATCAGCCCCAGCATTTT,CASSPGGVTANQPQHF
TRBD1,NA,TRBJ1-1,TRBV28,TGTGCCAGCAAGGGACAGGGTCGCACTGAAGCTTTCTTT,CASKGQGRTEAFF
NA,once,TRBJ1-2,TRBV25-1,TGTGCCAGCAGTGTCGGGACTTATGTACGCTACACCTTC,CASSVGTYVRYTF
TRBD2,NA,TRBJ2-7,TRBV11-2,TGTGCCAGCAGCCGGGGCAGTAGCGGGGGGGCCTACGAGCAGTACTTC,CASSRGSSGGAYEQYF
TRBD2,NA,TRBJ2-3,TRBV29-1,TGCAGCGTTGAAAGGACTAGCGGGGGGGCCAGCACAGATACGCAGTATTTT,CSVERTSGGASTDTQYF
NA,NA,TRBJ1-6,TRBV30,TGTGCCTGGTCAACCGGGACCGTGAGCTCCTATAATTCACCCCTCCACTTT,CAWSTGTVSSYNSPLHF
NA,NA,TRBJ1-5,TRBV5-6,TGTGCCAGCAGCTTGCTTGGCCCAGCTCAGCCCCAGCATTTT,CASSLLGPAQPQHF
TRBD2,NA,TRBJ2-1,TRBV5-4,TGTGCCAGCATACCTAGCGGGGGGTTCCGCAATGAGCAGTTCTTC,CASIPSGGFRNEQFF
NA,once,TRBJ2-5,TRBV10-3,TGTGCCATCAGTGGGGGACCGAAAGAGACCCAGTACTTC,CAISGGPKETQYF
NA,once,TRBJ2-2,TRBV2,TGTGCCAGCAACCCACAGGGTCAAGTGGACACCGGGGAGCTGTTTTTT,CASNPQGQVDTGELFF
TRBD1,NA,TRBJ2-3,TRBV7-3,TGTGCCAGCAGCCCCCAGGGACAGTTCACAGATACGCAGTATTTT,CASSPQGQFTDTQYF
NA,few,TRBJ1-1,TRBV5-8,TGTGCCAGCAGCCTTGACAGGAACACTGAAGCTTTCTTT,CASSLDRNTEAFF
TRBD1,NA,TRBJ2-2,TRBV27,TGTGCCAGCAGTTTATCGGGACAGAGCACCGGGGAGCTGTTTTTT,CASSLSGQSTGELFF
NA,few,TRBJ2-7,TRBV18,TGTGCCAGCTCACCCGTGGGGTACGAGGGGTCCGAGCAGTACTTC,CASSPVGYEGSEQYF
NA,few,TRBJ2-2,TRBV6-5,TGTGCCAGCAGTTACTCATCCCGGGAACCCGGTCGGGAGCTGTTTTTT,CASSYSSREPGRELFF
NA,few,TRBJ1-4,TRBV9,TGTGCCAGCAGCTCCCAACAGGGCCCCAAGACTAATGAAAAACTGTTTTTT,CASSSQQGPKTNEKLFF
NA,few,TRBJ1-3,TRBV18,TGTGCCAGCTCACCCGCCGGCTCAAGGGGCACTGGAAACACCATATATTTT,CASSPAGSRGTGNTIYF
TRBD1,NA,TRBJ2-7,TRBV5-1,TGCGCCAGCAGCACGGGACAGGAATCCTACGAGCAGTACTTC,CASSTGQESYEQYF
TRBD1,NA,TRBJ2-5,TRBV11-3,TGTGCCAGCAGGTGGGGGGACAGGAGCCCCAAATGGCCGGCGACCCAGTACTTC,CASRWGDRSPKWPATQYF
NA,NA,TRBJ1-1,TRBV9,TGTGCCAGCAGGCCCTCGGGGGGCCCAAAAGCTTTCTTT,CASRPSGGPKAFF
TRBD1,few,TRBJ1-1,TRBV29-1,TGCAGCGTTTCACAGGGGAGCACTGAAGCTTTCTTT,CSVSQGSTEAFF
TRBD1,NA,TRBJ1-2,TRBV28,TGTGCCAGCAGAACCTCGCAGGGCAGGGGGTATGGCTACACCTTC,CASRTSQGRGYGYTF
NA,NA,TRBJ2-5,TRBV7-8,TGTGCCAGCAGAACTCAGGGAAGGCTAGAGACCCAGTACTTC,CASRTQGRLETQYF
TRBD1,NA,TRBJ1-2,TRBV2,TGTGCCAGCAACCCCCAGGGGGTAGGTGGCTACACCTTC,CASNPQGVGGYTF
NA,NA,TRBJ2-2,TRBV9,TGTGCCAGCAGCGCTACAGAAACCGGGGAGCTGTTTTTT,CASSATETGELFF
NA,few,TRBJ2-2,TRBV2,TGTGCTTGCAAGGTAGCAGCAATGACCGGGGAGCTGTTTTTT,CACKVAAMTGELFF
TRBD2,NA,TRBJ2-6,TRBV11-2,TGTGCCAGCAGCTTAGTTCTCGGGGGGAACTCTGGGGCCAACGTCCTGACTTTC,CASSLVLGGNSGANVLTF
TRBD1,NA,TRBJ1-4,TRBV6-5,TGTGCCAGCAGTTACCTTTCAGGGGGAACTAATGAAAAACTGTTTTTT,CASSYLSGGTNEKLFF
TRBD1,once,TRBJ2-5,TRBV9,TGTGCCAGCAGCGTAGTTGGGACAGGGGAAGGGGAGACCCAGTACTTC,CASSVVGTGEGETQYF
TRBD1,NA,TRBJ1-1,TRBV6-4,TGTGCCAGCAGGGAAAGACAGGGTTCGAACACTGAAGCTTTCTTT,CASRERQGSNTEAFF
NA,NA,TRBJ1-6,TRBV19,TGTGCCAGTATGGGGCCTTATAATTCACCCCTCCACTTT,CASMGPYNSPLHF
NA,NA,TRBJ1-4,TRBV4-1,TGCGCCAGCAGCCAAGATGGGGGCATTTCAAATGAAAAACTGTTTTTT,CASSQDGGISNEKLFF
NA,NA,TRBJ2-5,TRBV5-1,TGCGCCAGCAGCTTGGTACCAGAAGAGACCCAGTACTTC,CASSLVPEETQYF
NA,NA,TRBJ2-1,TRBV6-6,TGTGCCAGCAGTGTTCAGGGTAATGAGCAGTTCTTC,CASSVQGNEQFF
TRBD1,NA,TRBJ1-5,TRBV27,TGTGCCAGCAGAGCCAGGTGGGACAGTCAGCCCCAGCATTTT,CASRARWDSQPQHF
NA,once,TRBJ2-5,TRBV7-2,TGTGCCAGCAGCAGACGGTGGGGGCCTGGGGAGACCCAGTACTTC,CASSRRWGPGETQYF
NA,NA,TRBJ2-1,TRBV7-6,TGTGCCAGCAGCTTAGCGTTGGGTTACAATGAGCAGTTCTTC,CASSLALGYNEQFF
TRBD2,NA,TRBJ2-5,TRBV11-2,TGTGCCAGCAGCTCCCTCGGGGGGGGCGAAAAGCCCCAGTACTTC,CASSSLGGGEKPQYF
NA,NA,TRBJ1-2,TRBV19,TGTGCCAGTGCTTCCGGCCGGGTCACCTACTATGGCTACACCTTC,CASASGRVTYYGYTF